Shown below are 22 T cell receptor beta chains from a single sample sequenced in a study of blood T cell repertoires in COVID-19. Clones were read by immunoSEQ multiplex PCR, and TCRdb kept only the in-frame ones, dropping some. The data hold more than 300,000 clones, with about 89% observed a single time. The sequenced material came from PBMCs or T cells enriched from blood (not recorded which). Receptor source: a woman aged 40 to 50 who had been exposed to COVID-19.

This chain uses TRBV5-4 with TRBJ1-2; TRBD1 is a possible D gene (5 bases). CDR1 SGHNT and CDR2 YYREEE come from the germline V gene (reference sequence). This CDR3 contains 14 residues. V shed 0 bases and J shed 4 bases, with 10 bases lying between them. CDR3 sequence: CASSLANQGYGYTF. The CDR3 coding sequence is TGTGCCAGCAGCTTGGCTAACCAGGGCTATGGCTACACCTTC.

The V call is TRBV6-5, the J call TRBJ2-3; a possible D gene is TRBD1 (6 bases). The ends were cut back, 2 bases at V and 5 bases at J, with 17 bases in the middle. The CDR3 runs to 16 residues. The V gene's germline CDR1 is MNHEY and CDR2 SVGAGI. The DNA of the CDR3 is TGTGCCAGCAGTTACGGCAAGACAGGTGCAGGAGATACGCAGTATTTT. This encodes CASSYGKTGAGDTQYF.

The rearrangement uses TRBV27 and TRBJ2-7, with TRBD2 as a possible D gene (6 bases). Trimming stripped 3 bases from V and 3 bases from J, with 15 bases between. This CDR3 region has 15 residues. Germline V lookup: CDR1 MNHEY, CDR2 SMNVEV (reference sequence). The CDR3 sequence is CASSLATSGVYEQYF. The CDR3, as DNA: TGTGCCAGCAGTTTGGCGACCTCGGGGGTCTACGAGCAGTACTTC.

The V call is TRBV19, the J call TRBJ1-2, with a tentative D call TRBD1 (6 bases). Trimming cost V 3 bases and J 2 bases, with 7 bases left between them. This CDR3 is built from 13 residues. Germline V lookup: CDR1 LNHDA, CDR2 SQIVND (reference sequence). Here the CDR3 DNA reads TGTGCCAGTAGTATTGGGACAAACTATGGCTACACCTTC. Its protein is CASSIGTNYGYTF.

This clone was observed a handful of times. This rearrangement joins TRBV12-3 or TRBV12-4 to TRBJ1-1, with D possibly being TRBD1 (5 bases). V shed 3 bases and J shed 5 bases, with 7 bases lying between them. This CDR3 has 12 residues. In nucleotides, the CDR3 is TGTGCCAGCAGTTTGGGGCAGACTGAAGCTTTCTTT. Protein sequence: CASSLGQTEAFF.

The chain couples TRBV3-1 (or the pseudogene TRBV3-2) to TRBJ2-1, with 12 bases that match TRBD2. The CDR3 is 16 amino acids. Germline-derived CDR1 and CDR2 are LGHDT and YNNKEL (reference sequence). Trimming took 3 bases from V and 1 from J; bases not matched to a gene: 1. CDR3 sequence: CASSHGLAGSYNEQFF. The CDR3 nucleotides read TGTGCCAGCAGCCATGGACTAGCGGGGTCCTACAATGAGCAGTTCTTC.

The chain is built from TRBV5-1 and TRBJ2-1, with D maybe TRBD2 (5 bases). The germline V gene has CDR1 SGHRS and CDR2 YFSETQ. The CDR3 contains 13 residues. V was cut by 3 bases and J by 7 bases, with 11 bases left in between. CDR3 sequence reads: CASSSWTGNEQFF. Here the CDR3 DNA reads TGCGCCAGCAGCTCGTGGACGGGGAATGAGCAGTTCTTC.

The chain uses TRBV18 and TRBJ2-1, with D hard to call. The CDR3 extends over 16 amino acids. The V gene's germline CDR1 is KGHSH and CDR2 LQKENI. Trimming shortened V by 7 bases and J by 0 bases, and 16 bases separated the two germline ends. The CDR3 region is CASCPSRGISYNEQFF. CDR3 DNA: TGTGCCAGCTGCCCTTCGAGAGGCATCTCCTACAATGAGCAGTTCTTC.

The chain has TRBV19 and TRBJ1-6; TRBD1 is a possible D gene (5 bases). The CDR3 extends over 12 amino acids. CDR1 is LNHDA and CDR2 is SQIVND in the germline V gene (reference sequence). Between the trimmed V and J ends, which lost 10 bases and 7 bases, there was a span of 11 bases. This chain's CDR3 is CATQGSNSPLHF. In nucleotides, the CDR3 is TGTGCCACCCAGGGTTCCAATTCACCCCTCCACTTT.

CDR3 sequence reads: CATSTGVTGNTIYF. The CDR3 coding sequence is TGTGCCACCTCAACAGGGGTAACTGGAAACACCATATATTTT. The genes are TRBV5-4 and TRBJ1-3; 7 bases are a match to TRBD1. Germline trimming cut 9 bases from V and 2 bases from J; bases unmatched to any gene: 8. This CDR3 has 14 residues. Germline CDR1 is SGHNT and CDR2 is YYREEE (reference sequence).

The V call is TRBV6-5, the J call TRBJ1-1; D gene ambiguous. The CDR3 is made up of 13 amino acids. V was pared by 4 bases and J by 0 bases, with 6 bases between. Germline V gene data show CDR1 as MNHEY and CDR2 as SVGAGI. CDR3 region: CASSSAMNTEAFF. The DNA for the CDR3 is TGTGCCAGCAGTTCAGCGATGAACACTGAAGCTTTCTTT.

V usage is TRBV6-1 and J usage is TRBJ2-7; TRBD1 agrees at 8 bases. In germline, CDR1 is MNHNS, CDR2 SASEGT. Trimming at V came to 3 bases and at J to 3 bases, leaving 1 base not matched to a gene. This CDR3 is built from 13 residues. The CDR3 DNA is TGTGCCAGCAGTGACGGACAGGGCTACGAGCAGTACTTC. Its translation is CASSDGQGYEQYF.

The CDR3 reads CASSRTAGSEKLFF. The CDR3 bases are TGTGCCAGCAGCCGAACAGCAGGGTCCGAAAAACTGTTTTTT. This chain connects TRBV11-2 to TRBJ1-4; D perhaps matches TRBD1 (5 bases). Between the trimmed V and J ends, which lost 5 bases and 8 bases, there was a span of 15 bases. Per the germline V gene, CDR1 is SGHAT and CDR2 is FQNNGV. CDR3 length equals 14 residues. Drawing the rest from reference TRBV11-2 and TRBJ1-4, the complete variable domain is EAGVAQSPRYKIIEKRQSVAFWCNPISGHATLYWYQQILGQGPKLLIQFQNNGVVDDSQLPKDRFSAERLKGVDSTLKIQPAKLEDSAVYLCASSRTAGSEKLFFGSGTQLSVL.

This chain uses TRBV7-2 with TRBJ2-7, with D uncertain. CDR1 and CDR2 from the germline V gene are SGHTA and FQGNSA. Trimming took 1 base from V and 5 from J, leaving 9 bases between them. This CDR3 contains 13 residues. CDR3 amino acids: CASSLVSLNEQYF. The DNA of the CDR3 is TGTGCCAGCAGCTTAGTAAGTCTAAACGAGCAGTACTTC.

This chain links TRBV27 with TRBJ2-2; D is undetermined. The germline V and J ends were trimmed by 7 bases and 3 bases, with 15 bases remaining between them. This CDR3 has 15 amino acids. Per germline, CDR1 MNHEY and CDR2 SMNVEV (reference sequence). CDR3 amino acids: CASTPSEYYTGELFF. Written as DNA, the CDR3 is TGTGCCAGCACCCCCTCGGAGTATTACACCGGGGAGCTGTTTTTT.

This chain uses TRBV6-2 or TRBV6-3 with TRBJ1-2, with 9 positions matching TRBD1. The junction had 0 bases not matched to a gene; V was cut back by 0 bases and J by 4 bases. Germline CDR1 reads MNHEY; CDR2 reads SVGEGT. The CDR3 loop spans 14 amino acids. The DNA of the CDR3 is TGTGCCAGCAGTTACTCGACAGGGGGCTATGGCTACACCTTC. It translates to CASSYSTGGYGYTF.

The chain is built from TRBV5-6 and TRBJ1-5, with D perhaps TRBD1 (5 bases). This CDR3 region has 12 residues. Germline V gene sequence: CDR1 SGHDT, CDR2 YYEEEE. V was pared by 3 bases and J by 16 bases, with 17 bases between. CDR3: CASSYQGREFHF. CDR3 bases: TGTGCCAGCAGCTATCAAGGCAGGGAATTCCATTTT.

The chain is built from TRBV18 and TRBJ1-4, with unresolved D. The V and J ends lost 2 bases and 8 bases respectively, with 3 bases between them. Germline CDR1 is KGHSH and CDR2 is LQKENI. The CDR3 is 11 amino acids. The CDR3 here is CASSPGEKLFF. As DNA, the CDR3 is TGTGCCAGCTCACCAGGCGAAAAACTGTTTTTT.

The CDR3 DNA reads as TGTGCCAGCATTCTAAGGGGGGGCTCACCCCTCCACTTT. This translates into CASILRGGSPLHF. This chain links TRBV21-1 with TRBJ1-6. TRBV21-1 corresponds to a pseudogene. CDR3 length: 13 residues.

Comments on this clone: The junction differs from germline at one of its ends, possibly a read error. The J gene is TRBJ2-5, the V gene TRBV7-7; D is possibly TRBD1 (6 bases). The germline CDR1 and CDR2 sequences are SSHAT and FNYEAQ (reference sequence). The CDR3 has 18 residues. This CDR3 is CASSPSRPGHLTQETQYF. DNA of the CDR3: TGTGCTAGCAGCCCCTCGCGGCCGGGACACCTAACCCAAGAGACCCAGTACTTC.

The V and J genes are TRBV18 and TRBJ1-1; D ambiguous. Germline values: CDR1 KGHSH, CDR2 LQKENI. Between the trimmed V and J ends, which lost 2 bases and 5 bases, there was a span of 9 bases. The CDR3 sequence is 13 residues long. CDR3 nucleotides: TGTGCCAGCTCACCAGATTTGGCTACTGAAGCTTTCTTT. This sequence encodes CASSPDLATEAFF.

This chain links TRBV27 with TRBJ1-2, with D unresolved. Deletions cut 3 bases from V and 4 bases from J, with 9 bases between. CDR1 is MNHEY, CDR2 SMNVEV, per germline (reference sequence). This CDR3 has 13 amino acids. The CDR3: CASSFGRSYGYTF. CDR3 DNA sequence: TGTGCCAGCAGTTTTGGCAGGTCCTATGGCTACACCTTC.